Below, 29 T cell receptor beta chains from the same sample are listed, as sequenced in a study of technical replicates of blood from a few donors. Generated by immunoSEQ multiplex PCR, the TCRdb table keeps only in-frame clones and is missing some. Found here are tens of thousands of clones, about 90% of them singletons; the top ten hold less than 0.5%. Sequencing input: T cells isolated from PBMCs. The receptors were sampled from a human donor in good health.

The chain has TRBV7-8 and TRBJ1-1; weak D call: TRBD1 (5 bases). V shed 3 bases and J shed 1 base, with 9 bases lying between them. This CDR3 contains 14 residues. Germline values: CDR1 SGHVS, CDR2 FQNEAQ. CDR3 sequence: CASSFGGPNTEAFF. In DNA, the CDR3 is TGTGCCAGCAGCTTCGGGGGACCGAACACTGAAGCTTTCTTT. The variable domain in full, with the rest retrieved from reference TRBV7-8 and TRBJ1-1, is GAGVSQSPRYKVAKRGQDVALRCDPISGHVSLFWYQQALGQGPEFLTYFQNEAQLDKSGLPSDRFFAERPEGSVSTLKIQRTQQEDSAVYLCASSFGGPNTEAFFGQGTRLTVV.

The gene calls are TRBV6-5 and TRBJ1-2; 8 positions match TRBD1. The CDR3 is 15 residues long. The germline CDR1 and CDR2 sequences are MNHEY and SVGAGI. Trimming cost V 5 bases and J 3 bases; bases outside gene matches: 8. The CDR3 DNA sequence: TGTGCCAGCAGTCAATGGTGGACAGGGCACTATGGCTACACCTTC. Encoded protein: CASSQWWTGHYGYTF.

The genes are TRBV6-5 and TRBJ2-7, with D possibly matching TRBD1 (6 bases). Germline CDR1 reads MNHEY; CDR2 reads SVGAGI. Trimming cost V 6 bases and J 4 bases, with 10 bases left between them. This CDR3 spans 12 amino acids. Here the CDR3 DNA reads TGTGCCAGCAGCTCCACAGGGTACGAGCAGTACTTC. This encodes CASSSTGYEQYF.

The chain uses TRBV5-6 and TRBJ2-7; tentative D call: TRBD2 (5 bases). Germline CDR1 and CDR2: SGHDT and YYEEEE. The CDR3 consists of 12 residues. Trimming shortened V by 0 bases and J by 7 bases, and 8 bases separated the two germline ends. The CDR3 region has the DNA TGTGCCAGCAGCTTGGGACGGGGTGAGCAGTACTTC. Its translation: CASSLGRGEQYF.

The chain recombines TRBV11-2 with TRBJ2-2; no firm D call. V gave up 1 base and J gave up 2 bases, with 11 bases separating them. The CDR3 is made up of 16 amino acids. CDR1 is SGHAT and CDR2 is FQNNGV in the germline V gene. CDR3 loop: CASSLALPSNTGELFF. CDR3 nucleotide sequence: TGTGCCAGCAGCTTAGCGTTACCTAGTAACACCGGGGAGCTGTTTTTT. Based on the CDR3 plus reference TRBV11-2 and TRBJ2-2, the full variable domain is EAGVAQSPRYKIIEKRQSVAFWCNPISGHATLYWYQQILGQGPKLLIQFQNNGVVDDSQLPKDRFSAERLKGVDSTLKIQPAKLEDSAVYLCASSLALPSNTGELFFGEGSRLTVL.

V and J are TRBV6-1 and TRBJ1-5; 7 bases align to TRBD1. The germline V gene has CDR1 MNHNS and CDR2 SASEGT. This CDR3 has 13 residues. V gave up 5 bases and J gave up 5 bases; unmatched junction bases: 3. The CDR3 loop reads CASSTTGYQPQHF. The CDR3 DNA follows: TGTGCCAGCAGTACGACAGGGTATCAGCCCCAGCATTTT.

The chain recombines TRBV4-2 with TRBJ1-2, with a weak D call TRBD1 (5 bases). The V gene's germline CDR1 is LGHNA and CDR2 YNFKEQ. The CDR3 is 14 residues long. The ends were cut back, 0 bases at V and 2 bases at J, with 7 bases in the middle. CDR3 loop: CASSQDRTNYGYTF. The CDR3 DNA sequence: TGTGCCAGCAGCCAAGACAGGACAAACTATGGCTACACCTTC.

The chain links TRBV30 to TRBJ2-7; TRBD1 aligns across 10 bases. Germline V gene lookup returns CDR1 GTSNPN and CDR2 SVGIG (reference sequence). Trimming at V came to 1 base and at J to 2 bases, leaving 2 bases not matched to a gene. CDR3 length: 14 residues. The CDR3 bases are TGTGCCTGGAGTGGGGACAGGGGCCCCTACGAGCAGTACTTC. Its protein product is CAWSGDRGPYEQYF.

The genes are TRBV7-9 and TRBJ2-7; TRBD1 matches 10 bases. The CDR3 length is 14 residues. Trimming removed 4 bases from V and 6 bases from J; junction bases left unmatched: 6. The germline gives CDR1 SEHNR, CDR2 FQNEAQ (reference sequence). CDR3 residues: CASSYRDRGPEQYF. The CDR3 DNA sequence: TGTGCCAGCAGCTACCGGGACAGGGGCCCCGAGCAGTACTTC.

The chain employs TRBV18 and TRBJ2-2; possibly TRBD1 for D (5 bases). V gave up 3 bases and J gave up 4 bases, with 12 bases separating them. The CDR3 totals 15 residues. The germline V gene has CDR1 KGHSH and CDR2 LQKENI. CDR3 protein: CASSPQGWSTGELFF. The CDR3 DNA reads as TGTGCCAGCTCACCCCAGGGATGGAGCACCGGGGAGCTGTTTTTT.

The V gene is TRBV5-4, the J gene TRBJ1-3; TRBD1 aligns across 12 bases. J gave up 4 bases and V 9 bases, and 17 bases lay outside the gene matches. The germline gives CDR1 SGHNT, CDR2 YYREEE (reference sequence). This CDR3 comprises 18 residues. CDR3 nucleotides: TGTGCCACCGCCTCCAGGGACAGGGGGCTCCCGGGCGGAAACACCATATATTTT. Translating it yields CATASRDRGLPGGNTIYF. Using reference TRBV5-4 and TRBJ1-3 for the parts outside the CDR3, the full variable domain is ETGVTQSPTHLIKTRGQQVTLRCSSQSGHNTVSWYQQALGQGPQFIFQYYREEENGRGNFPPRFSGLQFPNYSSELNVNALELDDSALYLCATASRDRGLPGGNTIYFGEGSWLTVV.

This clone was seen only once. J is TRBJ2-7 and V is TRBV19; D call uncertain. The CDR3 extends over 16 amino acids. V was pared by 7 bases and J by 5 bases, with 24 bases between. Germline V gene data show CDR1 as LNHDA and CDR2 as SQIVND (reference sequence). CDR3 sequence (DNA): TGTGCCAGTATCTCGGCGCGAGGCGATTTAGGTAACGAGCAGTACTTC. It specifies CASISARGDLGNEQYF. Looking up the rest from reference TRBV19 and TRBJ2-7 gives the full variable domain: DGGITQSPKYLFRKEGQNVTLSCEQNLNHDAMYWYRQDPGQGLRLIYYSQIVNDFQKGDIAEGYSVSREKKESFPLTVTSAQKNPTAFYLCASISARGDLGNEQYFGPGTRLTVT.

V usage is TRBV27 and J usage is TRBJ1-4, with D possibly matching TRBD1 (5 bases). This CDR3 comprises 12 residues. Trimming removed 6 bases at V and 4 bases at J, with 6 bases between. CDR1 is MNHEY and CDR2 is SMNVEV in the germline V gene (reference sequence). This CDR3 is CASRQGNEKLFF. The CDR3 bases are TGTGCCAGCAGGCAGGGTAATGAAAAACTGTTTTTT.

CDR3 nucleotide sequence: TGTGCCAGCAGCTTAAACAGGGGGCTGGAAAAACTGTTTTTT. It specifies CASSLNRGLEKLFF. The chain is built from TRBV11-2 and TRBJ1-4; 9 nucleotides line up with TRBD1. Trimming removed 2 bases from V and 8 bases from J; junction bases left unmatched: 3. The CDR3 runs 14 residues. The germline gives CDR1 SGHAT, CDR2 FQNNGV.

This clone was observed a handful of times. The chain links TRBV27 to TRBJ1-5; D is possibly TRBD1 (6 bases). This CDR3 has 15 residues. Trimming shortened V by 6 bases and J by 1 base, and 13 bases separated the two germline ends. Germline CDR1 and CDR2: MNHEY and SMNVEV (reference sequence). CDR3: CASRLQGWSNQPQHF. The CDR3 region has the DNA TGTGCCAGCAGGCTACAGGGTTGGAGCAATCAGCCCCAGCATTTT.

This clone was detected once. J is TRBJ2-5 and V is TRBV9; D gene ambiguous. Germline V CDR1 and CDR2: SGDLS, YYNGEE. There are 16 residues in the CDR3. V lost 0 bases to trimming and J lost 1 base, with 13 bases between them. The CDR3 spells CASSVGSPSGQETQYF. DNA of the CDR3: TGTGCCAGCAGCGTAGGTTCCCCGAGTGGCCAAGAGACCCAGTACTTC.

J is TRBJ2-3 and V is TRBV4-3, with 8 bases matching TRBD2. With 5 bases clipped from V and 2 bases from J, the junction kept 9 bases outside the gene matches. There are 16 residues in the CDR3. Per the germline V gene, CDR1 is LGHNA and CDR2 is YSLEER. CDR3 sequence reads: CASSSTAGENTDTQYF. In nucleotides, the CDR3 is TGCGCCAGCAGCTCGACAGCGGGGGAGAACACAGATACGCAGTATTTT.

The V gene is TRBV2, the J gene TRBJ1-1; no reliable D call. The CDR3 has 13 residues. Per the germline V gene, CDR1 is SNHLY and CDR2 is FYNNEI. V lost 3 bases and J 4 bases, leaving 9 bases between the germline ends. For the CDR3, the DNA is TGTGCCAGCAGTGAGCGCAGGCTCACTGAAGCTTTCTTT. Residues: CASSERRLTEAFF.

This clone was found once. The germline gene is not matched at one end of the junction; a read error may be the cause. The chain links TRBV7-7 to TRBJ2-7; possibly TRBD1 for D (5 bases). The CDR3 spans 14 residues. Germline CDR1 reads SSHAT; CDR2 reads FNYEAQ (reference sequence). The CDR3 loop is CASSLGQGLGEQYF. In DNA form, the CDR3 reads TGTGCTAGCAGCTTAGGTCAGGGCCTTGGGGAGCAGTACTTC.

CDR3 sequence (DNA): TGTGCCAGCAGTCAGGGGACAGGGGGCCTCTACGAGCAGTACTTC. Protein product: CASSQGTGGLYEQYF. The chain has TRBV27 and TRBJ2-7; 12 positions match TRBD1. CDR3 length: 15 amino acids. Germline V gene lookup returns CDR1 MNHEY and CDR2 SMNVEV (reference sequence). V lost 5 bases and J lost 3; bases outside the gene matches: 5.

In regard to this clone: The same CDR3 also results from other DNA sequences found in this sample. This rearrangement joins TRBV27 to TRBJ2-7; 9 positions agree with TRBD1. V trimming: 6 bases; J trimming: 3 bases; junction bases outside the gene matches: 6. Germline V gives CDR1 MNHEY, CDR2 SMNVEV (reference sequence). CDR3 length equals 14 residues. In nucleotides, the CDR3 is TGTGCCAGCAGCCTAGGACAGGGGTACTACGAGCAGTACTTC. Its protein product is CASSLGQGYYEQYF.

The gene calls are TRBV9 and TRBJ2-3; 9 positions agree with TRBD2. The J segment lost 2 bases and the V segment lost 4 bases, leaving 5 bases of the junction unmatched. CDR3 length equals 15 residues. Germline CDR1 and CDR2: SGDLS and YYNGEE. The CDR3 reads CASSMLAGSTDTQYF. CDR3 in DNA: TGTGCCAGCAGCATGCTAGCGGGGTCCACAGATACGCAGTATTTT.

The chain combines TRBV27 with TRBJ2-1; TRBD2 matches at 7 bases. CDR1 is MNHEY, CDR2 SMNVEV, per germline (reference sequence). The CDR3 totals 16 residues. The V segment lost 9 bases and the J segment 9 bases; nucleotides outside the gene matches: 20. DNA of the CDR3: TGTGCCAGGAGACTAGCCGAAAACAAGGCTACTATTGAGCAGTTCTTC. It yields the protein CARRLAENKATIEQFF.

The chain links TRBV6-1 to TRBJ2-1; 7 bases line up with TRBD2. CDR3 length: 14 amino acids. V shed 8 bases, J shed 12 bases, and the junction held 16 bases outside the gene matches. Germline-derived CDR1 and CDR2 are MNHNS and SASEGT. The CDR3 sequence: CASLGLDPREAQFF. CDR3 nucleotide sequence: TGTGCCAGCTTAGGGCTAGACCCTCGGGAGGCGCAGTTCTTC.

This clone was seen only once. The chain combines TRBV4-3 with TRBJ2-1, with 7 bases identical to TRBD2. The CDR3 is made up of 18 amino acids. V dropped 4 bases and J dropped 0; count of bases not matched to a gene: 12. Germline CDR1 and CDR2: LGHNA and YSLEER. Written as DNA, the CDR3 is TGCGCCAGCAGCCGGGGTTGGAGCGGGGCCCTCTCCTACAATGAGCAGTTCTTC. It is translated as CASSRGWSGALSYNEQFF.

The sample holds a few counts of this clone. The rearrangement joins TRBV10-3 to TRBJ2-7; D may be TRBD2 (5 bases). This CDR3 spans 13 amino acids. Germline loops: CDR1 ENHRY, CDR2 SYGVKD. The germline V and J ends were trimmed by 6 bases and 4 bases, with 13 bases remaining between them. The DNA for the CDR3 is TGTGCCATCAGCCCCGGGGAACTTTACGAGCAGTACTTC. Translating it yields CAISPGELYEQYF.

The rearrangement joins TRBV5-1 to TRBJ2-5; perhaps TRBD1 as D (6 bases). The ends were cut back, 0 bases at V and 3 bases at J, with 18 bases in the middle. This CDR3 is 17 amino acids long. CDR1 and CDR2 from the germline V gene are SGHRS and YFSETQ. The CDR3 nucleotides read TGCGCCAGCAGCTTGGGCAGGGGCCCGCTGGGTGAAGAGACCCAGTACTTC. Its translation: CASSLGRGPLGEETQYF.

This clone was recorded once. The genes are TRBV6-1 and TRBJ2-5, with 12 bases aligning to TRBD2. The CDR3 is 15 amino acids. V gave up 5 bases and J gave up 4 bases; unmatched junction bases: 5. Looked up from germline, CDR1 is MNHNS and CDR2 is SASEGT. CDR3 DNA: TGTGCCAGCAGTCCGACTAGCGGGAGACGAGAGACCCAGTACTTC. As protein: CASSPTSGRRETQYF.

V is TRBV10-1 and J is TRBJ2-1, with TRBD2 matching 13 bases. The CDR3 loop spans 14 amino acids. With V trimmed by 8 bases and J by 7 bases, 5 bases remained unmatched. Per germline, CDR1 WNHNN and CDR2 SYGVQD (reference sequence). The CDR3 DNA is TGCGCCAGCGATCCGGGACTAGCGGGAAATGAGCAGTTCTTC. Its protein product is CASDPGLAGNEQFF.